Listed here is a single T cell receptor (beta chain). Germline and junction disagree at one end, which may indicate a read error. This CDR3 spans 14 amino acids. Per the germline V gene, CDR1 is SGDLS and CDR2 is YYNGEE. The data derive from a study of shared T cell receptors in the human thymus. Produced via immunoSEQ multiplex PCR; TCRdb's table is partial and in-frame only. The sample holds 630,000 or so clones, over 75% seen once. These data were also filed under a second study, of human thymus T cells.

Sequenced: thymocytes. The receptor was isolated from a boy under two years old with a congenital heart defect. The chain links TRBV9 to TRBJ2-2; perhaps TRBD2 as D (6 bases). CDR3 DNA sequence: TGTGCCAGCAGCGTAGCTACGAGGGGCGGGAAGCTGTTTTTT. Residues: CASSVATRGGKLFF.